Below, 24 T cell receptor beta chains from the same sample are listed, as sequenced in a study of T cell repertoires in cytomegalovirus infection. TCRdb re-called the reads through MiXCR, storing one row per CDR3 protein. The sample contains approximately 500,000 distinct CDR3 sequences, roughly 29% of which appear only once. The sample was PBMCs. The receptors come from a human donor in good health (CMV status not recorded). Some clones in this sample may be carry-over from other donors' samples.

V and J are TRBV5-8 and TRBJ1-3, with D uncertain. The V gene lost 0 bases and the J gene lost 0 bases, with 13 bases spanning the gap. Germline V gene data show CDR1 as SGHTS and CDR2 as YDEGEE. CDR3 size: 17 residues. The CDR3 sequence: CASSLVRISYSGNTIYF. CDR3 coding DNA: TGTGCCAGCAGCTTGGTTCGGATATCCTACTCTGGAAACACCATATATTTT.

This clonotype was seen only a few times. The chain couples TRBV12-3 or TRBV12-4 to TRBJ2-1; tentatively, D is TRBD1 (6 bases). The CDR3 has 14 amino acids. Deletions cut 7 bases from V and 8 bases from J, with 18 bases between. The CDR3 DNA sequence: TGTGCCAGCATTACGGCAGGGGTTTGGGATGAGCAGTTCTTC. Translating it yields CASITAGVWDEQFF.

J is TRBJ1-5 and V is TRBV19; 7 bases map to TRBD1. The CDR3 is 14 amino acids. From germline, CDR1 is LNHDA and CDR2 SQIVND (reference sequence). With V trimmed by 6 bases and J by 7 bases, 9 bases remained unmatched. The CDR3 region is CASRPTGRGQPQHF. CDR3 bases: TGTGCCAGTAGACCGACAGGGAGAGGGCAGCCCCAGCATTTT.

This chain joins TRBV20-1 and TRBJ1-1; 7 nucleotides agree with TRBD1. V was pared by 5 bases and J by 10 bases, with 10 bases of the junction left unmatched. The CDR3 is 12 amino acids. Germline values: CDR1 DFQATT, CDR2 SNEGSKA (reference sequence). This CDR3 reads CSAQGEGRRAFF. CDR3 DNA sequence: TGCAGTGCTCAGGGGGAGGGTCGGAGAGCTTTCTTT.

The chain combines TRBV7-9 with TRBJ2-1, with TRBD1 matching over 9 bases. CDR1 and CDR2 from the germline V gene are SEHNR and FQNEAQ (reference sequence). CDR3 length: 14 amino acids. Trimming removed 8 bases from V and 5 bases from J; junction bases left unmatched: 7. The CDR3 nucleotides are TGTGCCAGCCCCCGGGACAGGGAGGACAATGAGCAGTTCTTC. Protein product: CASPRDREDNEQFF.

Here the CDR3 reads CSARSTTSGSGYEQYV. CDR3 in DNA: TGCAGTGCTAGGTCAACCACTAGCGGGAGTGGTTACGAGCAGTACGTC. The rearrangement joins TRBV20-1 to TRBJ2-7, with TRBD2 matching over 11 bases. V shed 3 bases and J 4 bases; nucleotides not matched to a gene: 11. This CDR3 has 16 residues. CDR1 and CDR2 (germline): DFQATT, SNEGSKA (reference sequence).

The CDR3 DNA reads as TGTGCCAGCAGTTTAGGAGGGTTCTATGGTCTGAATGAGCAGTTCTTC. It codes for CASSLGGFYGLNEQFF. The gene calls are TRBV12-3 or TRBV12-4 and TRBJ2-1, with D possibly matching TRBD2 (5 bases). The CDR3 spans 16 residues. V lost 1 base to trimming and J lost 7 bases, with 17 bases between them.

V and J are TRBV20-1 and TRBJ2-5, with D unclear. Germline V CDR1 and CDR2: DFQATT, SNEGSKA (reference sequence). This CDR3 is 11 amino acids long. The CDR3 nucleotides are TGCAGCGAAGGGAAAGGGGAGACCCAGTACTTC. This gives the protein CSEGKGETQYF.

V and J are TRBV28 and TRBJ1-6; D call uncertain. Germline V lookup: CDR1 MDHEN, CDR2 SYDVKM. The CDR3 has 14 residues. The V end lost 3 bases, the J end lost 9 bases, and 12 bases lay between the germline ends. The CDR3 here is CASSFWDPGSPLHF. In DNA, the CDR3 is TGTGCCAGCAGTTTTTGGGATCCAGGTTCACCCCTCCACTTT.

The chain combines TRBV20-1 with TRBJ1-1; 8 bases are a match to TRBD1. This CDR3 is built from 14 residues. J gave up 3 bases and V 2 bases, and 5 bases lay outside the gene matches. Germline V gene data show CDR1 as DFQATT and CDR2 as SNEGSKA (reference sequence). CDR3 DNA: TGCAGTGCTAGACCCAGGGGGCGATACACTGAAGCTTTCTTT. Protein sequence: CSARPRGRYTEAFF.

This clonotype was detected a few times. V is TRBV20-1 and J is TRBJ1-2; 9 bases align to TRBD1. The CDR3 covers 13 residues. V was pared by 6 bases and J by 2 bases, with 4 bases of the junction left unmatched. Germline CDR1 DFQATT, CDR2 SNEGSKA (reference sequence). CDR3 sequence reads: CSAGGQGNYGYTF. The CDR3 nucleotides are TGCAGTGCCGGGGGACAGGGAAACTATGGCTACACCTTC.

This clonotype was seen only a few times. The chain couples TRBV29-1 to TRBJ2-5; 7 positions agree with TRBD1. V was clipped by 5 bases and J by 2 bases; unmatched bases: 5. The germline V gene has CDR1 SQVTM and CDR2 ANQGSEA. The CDR3 loop spans 13 amino acids. Here the CDR3 DNA reads TGCAGCGTTTTGGGCAGGGGGCAAGAGACCCAGTACTTC. It codes for CSVLGRGQETQYF.

The chain employs TRBV29-1 and TRBJ2-7, with 9 bases lining up with TRBD2. Germline V gives CDR1 SQVTM, CDR2 ANQGSEA. This CDR3 has 17 residues. Trimming removed 0 bases from V and 0 bases from J; junction bases left unmatched: 9. The CDR3 nucleotides read TGCAGCGTTGAAGATTGGGCTTGGCGGGAGGGCTCCTACGAGCAGTACGTC. This encodes CSVEDWAWREGSYEQYV.

This clonotype was counted a few times. The chain combines TRBV5-1 with TRBJ1-2; no definite D call. This CDR3 contains 13 residues. The V gene's germline CDR1 is SGHRS and CDR2 YFSETQ. Trimming took off 3 bases at V and 14 bases at J, with 20 bases between the two ends. The CDR3 sequence: CASSSQESGSSTF. The CDR3 nucleotides read TGCGCCAGCAGCTCTCAGGAATCCGGTTCCTCTACCTTC.

The V and J genes are TRBV7-6 and TRBJ2-3, with 7 bases fitting TRBD2. Per the germline V gene, CDR1 is SGHVS and CDR2 is FNYEAQ. CDR3 length equals 17 residues. The trim removed 1 base at V and 0 bases at J, leaving 7 bases unmatched. CDR3 protein: CASSLGRAGISTDTQYF. CDR3 coding DNA: TGTGCCAGCAGCTTAGGCCGAGCGGGAATTAGCACAGATACGCAGTATTTT.

This clonotype showed up many times. This chain joins TRBV7-3 and TRBJ2-5; D call uncertain. This CDR3 comprises 16 residues. V was clipped by 1 base and J by 4 bases, with 16 bases between them. Germline values: CDR1 SGHTA, CDR2 FQGTGA. CDR3 nucleotides: TGTGCCAGCAGCTTAATCGGTGGCCTGAATGGAGAGACCCAGTACTTC. It encodes CASSLIGGLNGETQYF.

This clonotype has more than one count but fewer than ten. The gene calls are TRBV6-1 and TRBJ1-5; 8 bases are a match to TRBD1. Unmatched junction bases numbered 3, after V lost 7 bases and J lost 1 base. The CDR3 spans 14 residues. In germline, CDR1 is MNHNS, CDR2 SASEGT. The CDR3 protein is CASTRQGSNQPQHF. CDR3 DNA: TGTGCCAGCACCCGACAGGGGAGCAATCAGCCCCAGCATTTT.

The chain has TRBV7-9 and TRBJ2-1; the D gene is possibly TRBD2 (6 bases). Germline lookup yields CDR1 SEHNR and CDR2 FQNEAQ (reference sequence). V lost 4 bases and J 6 bases, leaving 22 bases between the germline ends. The CDR3 runs to 17 residues. The CDR3 DNA is TGTGCCAGCAGCTCGAGAGAAAAGACTAGTAGAGTCAATGAGCAGTTCTTC. Translation: CASSSREKTSRVNEQFF.

This clonotype has ten or more counts. This chain joins TRBV7-6 and TRBJ1-1, with 8 bases lining up with TRBD1. Losses at the gene ends were 1 base for V and 3 bases for J; bases not matched to a gene: 4. In germline, CDR1 is SGHVS, CDR2 FNYEAQ. This CDR3 region has 15 residues. The CDR3 here is CASSLGQGPYTEAFF. The CDR3 coding sequence is TGTGCCAGCAGCTTAGGACAGGGGCCCTACACTGAAGCTTTCTTT. Together with reference TRBV7-6 and TRBJ1-1, the CDR3 gives the full variable domain: GAGVSQSPRYKVTKRGQDVALRCDPISGHVSLYWYRQALGQGPEFLTYFNYEAQQDKSGLPNDRFSAERPEGSISTLTIQRTEQRDSAMYRCASSLGQGPYTEAFFGQGTRLTVV.

The rearrangement links TRBV18 to TRBJ2-3; 10 positions match TRBD1. V trimming: 0 bases; J trimming: 3 bases; junction bases outside the gene matches: 3. CDR3 length: 16 residues. In germline, CDR1 is KGHSH, CDR2 LQKENI. The CDR3 sequence: CASSPPRGQGTDTQYF. In nucleotides, the CDR3 is TGTGCCAGCTCACCACCGAGGGGACAGGGGACAGATACGCAGTATTTT. Filled out from reference TRBV18 and TRBJ2-3, the complete variable domain reads NAGVMQNPRHLVRRRGQEARLRCSPMKGHSHVYWYRQLPEEGLKFMVYLQKENIIDESGMPKERFSAEFPKEGPSILRIQQVVRGDSAAYFCASSPPRGQGTDTQYFGPGTRLTVL.

This clonotype was recorded a few times. The J gene is TRBJ2-3, the V gene TRBV7-6, with TRBD1 matching over 9 bases. Losses at the gene ends were 1 base for V and 3 bases for J; bases not matched to a gene: 8. This CDR3 contains 17 residues. Germline values: CDR1 SGHVS, CDR2 FNYEAQ. The CDR3 reads CASSLVPEQGATDTQYF. As DNA, the CDR3 is TGTGCCAGCAGCTTAGTCCCCGAACAGGGGGCAACAGATACGCAGTATTTT.

The gene calls are TRBV25-1 and TRBJ2-7; D is uncertain. Germline CDR1 and CDR2: MGHDK and SYGVNS. The CDR3 is 12 residues long. V was cut by 4 bases and J by 4 bases, with 8 bases left in between. The CDR3 region has the DNA TGTGCCAGCAGTGTTAACGGATACGAGCAGTACGTC. Translating it yields CASSVNGYEQYV.

This sequence joins TRBV7-4 and TRBJ2-5, with 14 bases that match TRBD2. Germline lookup yields CDR1 SGHVT and CDR2 SQSDAQ. The CDR3 contains 17 residues. V was clipped by 4 bases and J by 7 bases; unmatched bases: 11. CDR3 loop: CASSSLTSGRAGGTQYF. The CDR3 DNA is TGTGCCAGCAGCTCCCTGACTAGCGGGAGGGCCGGGGGGACCCAGTACTTC.

This clonotype has just a few counts. The rearrangement joins TRBV6-2 or TRBV6-3 to TRBJ2-2; D may be TRBD2 (5 bases). CDR1 MNHEY and CDR2 SVGEGT come from the germline V gene. The CDR3 extends over 12 amino acids. V was trimmed by 6 bases and J by 6 bases, leaving 8 bases between them. CDR3 sequence (DNA): TGTGCCAGCAGAACTAGGTCCGGGGAGCTGTTTTTT. Amino acid sequence: CASRTRSGELFF.